A selection of T cell receptor beta chains follows, all from one sample in a study of blood T cell repertoires in COVID-19. Generated by immunoSEQ multiplex PCR, the TCRdb table keeps only in-frame clones and is missing some. The table includes some 200,000 clones, roughly 90% detected once. The sample comprised PBMCs or T cells enriched from blood (not recorded which). The source is a woman aged 18-29 years who had recovered from COVID-19. The CDR3 runs from the conserved cysteine through the conserved F or W. The D gene is left open where the match is weak. Size is stated for part of the rows, as once, few or many counts, or as a class when the clone is expanded.

J gene | D gene | clone size | V gene | CDR3 DNA | CDR3 protein
TRBJ2-1 | TRBD1 | once | TRBV15 | TGTGCCACCAGCAGAGATCCCGACAGGGGGGATTCCTACAATGAGCAGTTCTTC | CATSRDPDRGDSYNEQFF
TRBJ1-2 | TRBD1 | - | TRBV18 | TGTGCCAGCTCACCCCGACAGGGGGCGGGCTCCTCTAACTATGGCTACACCTTC | CASSPRQGAGSSNYGYTF
TRBJ1-2 | - | - | TRBV5-1 | TGCGCCAGCAGCTTGGAGCCCCCTTATGGCTACACCTTC | CASSLEPPYGYTF
TRBJ2-7 | TRBD2 | - | TRBV3-1/TRBV3-2 | TGTGCCAGCAGCCAAGCACGCGGGGGGCTCGAGCAGTACTTC | CASSQARGGLEQYF
TRBJ2-2 | TRBD1 | - | TRBV5-1 | TGCGCCAGCAGCTTGGGGGACAGGGGGAACACCGGGGAGCTGTTTTTT | CASSLGDRGNTGELFF
TRBJ2-5 | - | once | TRBV11-2 | TGTGCCAGCAGCTTAGGTGTGGAGCCGAAGGAGACCCAGTACTTC | CASSLGVEPKETQYF
TRBJ1-1 | - | once | TRBV30 | TGTGCCTGGAGTGGGGGACGGACTATCGTTGAAGCTTTCTTT | CAWSGGRTIVEAFF
TRBJ2-3 | TRBD2 | once | TRBV18 | TGTGCCAGCTCACCGGGACTAGTATTGAGCACAGATACGCAGTATTTT | CASSPGLVLSTDTQYF
TRBJ2-2 | - | - | TRBV5-5 | TGTGCCAGCAGCTCGGGGGATGAGGAGGCCGGGGAGCTGTTTTTT | CASSSGDEEAGELFF
TRBJ1-5 | - | - | TRBV11-2 | TGTGCCAGCAGCTTTAGCGGGGGGAATCAGCCCCAGCATTTT | CASSFSGGNQPQHF
TRBJ2-7 | - | - | TRBV7-9 | TGTGCCAGCAGCTCTACGCCCGTAATCGAGCAGTACTTC | CASSSTPVIEQYF
TRBJ2-7 | TRBD1 | - | TRBV6-5 | TGTGCCAGCAGTCGGGCTGGGACAGTTCCATACGAGCAGTACTTC | CASSRAGTVPYEQYF
TRBJ1-2 | - | - | TRBV18 | TGTGCCAGCTCACTCCGAGACACGGCTAACTATGGCTACACCTTC | CASSLRDTANYGYTF
TRBJ1-1 | TRBD1 | - | TRBV27 | TGTGCCAGCAGTCTCAACGCACAGGGGGCCACTGAAGCTTTCTTT | CASSLNAQGATEAFF
TRBJ1-2 | - | - | TRBV30 | TGTGCCTGGAGTGTGGGGGGGAGGACAACTAACTATGGCTACACCTTC | CAWSVGGRTTNYGYTF
TRBJ2-2 | - | - | TRBV7-6 | TGTGCCAGCATGAGGGTTACCGGGGAGCTGTTTTTT | CASMRVTGELFF
TRBJ2-7 | - | - | TRBV30 | TGTGCCTGGAGTAGGGGCGGAGGGACCTACGAGCAGTACTTC | CAWSRGGGTYEQYF
TRBJ2-5 | - | once | TRBV11-2 | TGTGCCAGCAGCTTACGGGAGAACGTGGGGACCCAGTACTTC | CASSLRENVGTQYF
TRBJ1-2 | TRBD1 | - | TRBV2 | TGTGCCAGCAGTGAAGCGCGAGGGGGCGCTGGCTATGGCTACACCTTC | CASSEARGGAGYGYTF
TRBJ1-5 | - | - | TRBV28 | TGTGCCAGCAGGAGGTTCAGGACAGTTCAGCCCCAGCATTTT | CASRRFRTVQPQHF
TRBJ2-1 | - | - | TRBV5-1 | TGCGCCAGCAGCTTGGCCGCGGCCCCGACCCCTAAGCAGTTCTTC | CASSLAAAPTPKQFF
TRBJ2-7 | - | - | TRBV2 | TGTGCCAGCCGAGAGGCCTCCTACGAGCAGTACTTC | CASREASYEQYF
TRBJ2-7 | TRBD1 | once | TRBV28 | TGTGCCAGCAGCGGGACAGGGCGGGTAAAAAGAAGGGGCGAGCAGTACTTC | CASSGTGRVKRRGEQYF
TRBJ1-4 | TRBD1 | - | TRBV30 | TGTGCCTCACATTGGGACAGCCCAACAGTCAAGGATGAAAAACTGTTTTTT | CASHWDSPTVKDEKLFF
TRBJ1-4 | TRBD1 | - | TRBV11-2 | TGTGCCAGCAGCCCTCGACAGGGACAAACCCGGGGTGAAAAACTGTTTTTT | CASSPRQGQTRGEKLFF
TRBJ1-6 | TRBD1 | - | TRBV27 | TGTGCCAGCAGGGACAGGGGGCGGTTATCCTATAATTCACCCCTCCACTTT | CASRDRGRLSYNSPLHF
TRBJ1-4 | - | - | TRBV19 | TGTGCCAGTAGTACGGGGGCAACTAATGAAAAACTGTTTTTT | CASSTGATNEKLFF
TRBJ2-1 | - | - | TRBV7-9 | TGTGCCAGCAGCCTTCAGCGGACCTCCTACAATGAGCAGTTCTTC | CASSLQRTSYNEQFF
TRBJ1-4 | - | - | TRBV7-9 | TGTGCCAGCAGTCATAATCCGGTAGGGGGAACTAATGAAAAACTGTTTTTT | CASSHNPVGGTNEKLFF
TRBJ1-3 | - | - | TRBV29-1 | TGCAGCGTTGGGGGCAGACTCTCTGGAAACACCATATATTTT | CSVGGRLSGNTIYF
TRBJ1-1 | TRBD1 | once | TRBV19 | TGTGCCAGTAGTACCCGACAGGGGGCTATTGGCACTGAAGCTTTCTTT | CASSTRQGAIGTEAFF
TRBJ2-7 | TRBD1 | once | TRBV27 | TGTGCCAGCAGTTTATCATGGACAGGGGCCTACGAGCAGTACTTC | CASSLSWTGAYEQYF
TRBJ1-4 | TRBD1 | - | TRBV2 | TGTGCCAGCAGTGCCAAACGACAGGGTCCGAATGAAAAACTGTTTTTT | CASSAKRQGPNEKLFF
TRBJ1-1 | TRBD1 | - | TRBV5-4 | TGTGCCAGCAGGTCGACAGGGGGGACTGAAGCTTTCTTT | CASRSTGGTEAFF
TRBJ2-3 | TRBD2 | - | TRBV24-1 | TGTGCCACCAGTGCCCAGCGGGGGGACACAGATACGCAGTATTTT | CATSAQRGDTDTQYF
TRBJ2-7 | TRBD1 | - | TRBV5-4 | TGTGCCAGCAGCTCCGGACAGGGCGGATCCTACGAGCAGTACTTC | CASSSGQGGSYEQYF
TRBJ1-4 | TRBD1 | - | TRBV7-2 | TGTGCCAGCAGCCAAAGGACAGGGAGGAATGAAAAACTGTTTTTT | CASSQRTGRNEKLFF
TRBJ2-1 | TRBD1 | - | TRBV18 | TGTGCCAGCTCACCCCAGGGGCGGGACAGGGGTATGGATGAGCAGTTCTTC | CASSPQGRDRGMDEQFF
TRBJ1-5 | TRBD1 | - | TRBV19 | TGTGCCAGTAGTATAGGGGACAGGGAGGATCAGCCCCAGCATTTT | CASSIGDREDQPQHF
TRBJ2-3 | - | - | TRBV6-2/TRBV6-3 | TGTGCCAGCAGTTACCGACTAGGATCTGAAGATACGCAGTATTTT | CASSYRLGSEDTQYF
TRBJ1-4 | - | - | TRBV9 | TGTGCCAGCAGCGTAGGCAGGGGAGCAACTAATGAAAAACTGTTTTTT | CASSVGRGATNEKLFF
TRBJ2-1 | TRBD1 | - | TRBV2 | TGTGCCAGCAGTTCCGACCGGGACAGGGGTCGTAATGAGCAGTTCTTC | CASSSDRDRGRNEQFF
TRBJ2-3 | - | - | TRBV5-1 | TGCGCCAGCAGGAGTGGCGGGTCTTCTAGCACAGATACGCAGTATTTT | CASRSGGSSSTDTQYF
TRBJ2-3 | - | - | TRBV7-9 | TGTGCCAGCAGCAGTCGGGGGGCCACAGATACGCAGTATTTT | CASSSRGATDTQYF
TRBJ1-2 | - | - | TRBV28 | TGTGCCAGCAGTCTCAGGGTTCTGGAGGGCTACACCTTC | CASSLRVLEGYTF
TRBJ2-2 | - | - | TRBV19 | TGTGCCAGTAGCCGGGGGGGAGACAGGGAGAGCACCGGGGAGCTGTTTTTT | CASSRGGDRESTGELFF
TRBJ1-1 | TRBD1 | - | TRBV28 | TGTGCCAGCAGTTTAGGGACAGGGGACGAAGCTTTCTTT | CASSLGTGDEAFF
TRBJ2-7 | - | - | TRBV5-6 | TGTGCCAGCAGCTTGGGAAACCCCGCGTTTCCCTACGAGCAGTACTTC | CASSLGNPAFPYEQYF
TRBJ1-2 | - | - | TRBV5-1 | TGCGCCAGCAGCTTGGGGCAGTCTTATGGCTACACCTTC | CASSLGQSYGYTF
TRBJ1-2 | TRBD1 | - | TRBV27 | TGTGCCAGCAGTTTGGTGGGACAGGGTGCCTATGGCTACACCTTC | CASSLVGQGAYGYTF